The 28 T cell receptor beta chains given below trace back to one sample, sequenced in a study of blood T cell repertoires in COVID-19. Sequenced by immunoSEQ multiplex PCR; TCRdb stores in-frame clones only, minus some. The sample includes 180,000 or so clones, around 81% seen only once; the top ten take approximately 11%. Sequenced material: peripheral blood. The source of these receptors is a woman between 35 and 50 years old with COVID-19, enrolled during active disease.

This clone was seen only once. J is TRBJ2-3 and V is TRBV10-1; TRBD2 matches 11 bases. J lost 1 base, V lost 3 bases, and 6 bases had no gene match. Per germline, CDR1 WNHNN and CDR2 SYGVQD (reference sequence). CDR3 length: 17 amino acids. The CDR3 sequence is CASSETSGRGGTDTQYF. CDR3 DNA sequence: TGCGCCAGCAGTGAAACTAGCGGGAGAGGAGGCACAGATACGCAGTATTTT.

The chain carries TRBV29-1 and TRBJ2-7; the D gene is possibly TRBD1 (6 bases). From germline, CDR1 is SQVTM and CDR2 ANQGSEA. The V end was cut by 3 bases, the J end by 4 bases, with 19 bases between. The CDR3 runs 15 residues. Here the CDR3 reads CSVEARAGEMYEQYF. CDR3 DNA: TGCAGCGTTGAGGCTCGCGCAGGGGAAATGTACGAGCAGTACTTC.

The chain uses TRBV11-2 and TRBJ2-4; 9 nucleotides line up with TRBD2. This CDR3 has 14 residues. V trimming: 6 bases; J trimming: 4 bases; junction bases outside the gene matches: 4. Germline assignment: CDR1 SGHAT and CDR2 FQNNGV. The chain's CDR3 is CASRSSGTKNIQYF. In nucleotides, the CDR3 is TGTGCCAGCAGGTCTAGCGGGACTAAAAACATTCAGTACTTC.

This clone was recorded a few times. V usage is TRBV5-5 and J usage is TRBJ1-2, with 7 bases matching TRBD1. The CDR3 length is 14 residues. Germline V CDR1 and CDR2: SGHKS, YYEKEE (reference sequence). With 1 base clipped from V and 8 bases from J, the junction kept 8 bases outside the gene matches. The CDR3 DNA sequence: TGTGCCAGCAGCTTGTTCGAGGGGGCGGAGGGCTACACCTTC. This encodes CASSLFEGAEGYTF.

This clone turned up a few times. It is unclear where the CDR3 begins or ends on the DNA, so no DNA is shown, and the CDR3 is as TCRdb lists it. This chain links TRBV27 with TRBJ2-1; the table's D call TRBD2 went unverified against the DNA. CDR1 is MNHEY and CDR2 is SMNVEV in the germline V gene (reference sequence). The CDR3 sequence runs 15 residues, both termini included. CDR3: CASSSSGLPYNEQFF.

This clone occurred a few times. The V and J genes are TRBV5-1 and TRBJ1-1; D may be TRBD1 (5 bases). CDR1 and CDR2 (germline): SGHRS, YFSETQ. This CDR3 is 15 amino acids long. V was cut by 3 bases and J by 3 bases, with 15 bases left in between. The CDR3 DNA is TGCGCCAGCAGCTCCCTAGACTCGGGGGACACTGAAGCTTTCTTT. This encodes CASSSLDSGDTEAFF. The variable domain in full, completed from reference TRBV5-1 and TRBJ1-1, reads KAGVTQTPRYLIKTRGQQVTLSCSPISGHRSVSWYQQTPGQGLQFLFEYFSETQRNKGNFPGRFSGRQFSNSRSEMNVSTLELGDSALYLCASSSLDSGDTEAFFGQGTRLTVV.

The table lists this clone with a few counts. The chain carries TRBV27 and TRBJ1-2; 8 positions agree with TRBD1. CDR1 and CDR2 from the germline V gene are MNHEY and SMNVEV (reference sequence). Trimming cost V 3 bases and J 8 bases; bases outside gene matches: 8. This CDR3 has 14 amino acids. CDR3 region: CASSFSQGAKGYTF. CDR3 in DNA: TGTGCCAGCAGTTTTAGCCAGGGGGCTAAGGGCTACACCTTC.

This clone occurred a few times. Additional DNA sequences in this sample encode the identical CDR3. This sequence joins TRBV13 and TRBJ2-5, with D perhaps TRBD2 (5 bases). The germline V gene encodes CDR1 PRHDT and CDR2 FYEKMQ (reference sequence). V lost 6 bases and J lost 5, with 16 bases in between. The CDR3 is 14 residues long. The CDR3 nucleotides read TGTGCCAGCAGTTATGGACTGGGCCTGGAGACCCAGTACTTC. The encoded protein is CASSYGLGLETQYF.

The gene calls are TRBV5-1 and TRBJ1-1; D not resolved. The CDR3 runs 14 residues. From germline, CDR1 is SGHRS and CDR2 YFSETQ. Trimming removed 4 bases from V and 2 bases from J, with 12 bases in between. The CDR3 nucleotides read TGCGCCAGCAGCCCCAGGACGGGAAACACTGAAGCTTTCTTT. Protein: CASSPRTGNTEAFF. Full variable domain (missing parts from reference TRBV5-1 and TRBJ1-1): KAGVTQTPRYLIKTRGQQVTLSCSPISGHRSVSWYQQTPGQGLQFLFEYFSETQRNKGNFPGRFSGRQFSNSRSEMNVSTLELGDSALYLCASSPRTGNTEAFFGQGTRLTVV.

The J gene is TRBJ2-1, the V gene TRBV29-1; 10 nucleotides align to TRBD2. The CDR3 spans 12 residues. Germline CDR1 reads SQVTM; CDR2 reads ANQGSEA. J gave up 6 bases and V 6 bases, and 2 bases lay outside the gene matches. The CDR3 nucleotides read TGCAGCGTAGCTAGCGGGAGCAATGAGCAGTTCTTC. Translated, it gives CSVASGSNEQFF.

This clone was seen ten or more times. V usage is TRBV7-9 and J usage is TRBJ2-2; 7 nucleotides line up with TRBD1. V trimming: 4 bases; J trimming: 1 base; junction bases outside the gene matches: 3. CDR3 length equals 15 residues. In germline, CDR1 is SEHNR, CDR2 FQNEAQ (reference sequence). CDR3 protein: CASSSRQGNTGELFF. The CDR3 region has the DNA TGTGCCAGCAGCTCTAGACAGGGGAACACCGGGGAGCTGTTTTTT.

The gene calls are TRBV27 and TRBJ1-1; 7 nucleotides agree with TRBD1. Germline trimming cut 9 bases from V and 1 base from J; bases unmatched to any gene: 11. The germline V gene encodes CDR1 MNHEY and CDR2 SMNVEV (reference sequence). The CDR3 runs to 15 residues. The CDR3, as DNA: TGTGCCAGACTCGACAGGGAAATCACGAACACTGAAGCTTTCTTT. As protein: CARLDREITNTEAFF.

V usage is TRBV30 and J usage is TRBJ1-4; 11 bases are a match to TRBD1. The J segment lost 0 bases and the V segment lost 4 bases, leaving 7 bases of the junction unmatched. From germline, CDR1 is GTSNPN and CDR2 SVGIG (reference sequence). This CDR3 comprises 17 residues. This chain's CDR3 is CAWTDPGQGATNEKLFF. The CDR3 DNA follows: TGTGCCTGGACCGACCCGGGACAGGGGGCAACTAATGAAAAACTGTTTTTT.

The CDR3 loop reads CASSPDRSQETQYF. CDR3 sequence (DNA): TGTGCCAGCTCACCCGACAGGTCGCAGGAGACCCAGTACTTC. The gene calls are TRBV18 and TRBJ2-5, with D possibly TRBD1 on 6 matching bases. The germline gives CDR1 KGHSH, CDR2 LQKENI. This CDR3 has 14 amino acids. V was cut by 3 bases and J by 5 bases, with 13 bases left in between.

The table lists this clone with many counts. The chain is built from TRBV5-1 and TRBJ2-5; D is perhaps TRBD1 (6 bases). Germline V CDR1 and CDR2: SGHRS, YFSETQ. The CDR3 loop spans 13 amino acids. The ends were cut back, 0 bases at V and 7 bases at J, with 10 bases in the middle. The CDR3 spells CASSLGTAGTQYF. The CDR3 bases are TGCGCCAGCAGCTTGGGGACAGCTGGGACCCAGTACTTC.

The chain has TRBV2 and TRBJ2-3; 9 bases map to TRBD2. In germline, CDR1 is SNHLY, CDR2 FYNNEI. This CDR3 contains 13 residues. V shed 9 bases and J 3 bases; nucleotides not matched to a gene: 4. The CDR3 here is CASKRGETDTQYF. CDR3 DNA sequence: TGTGCCAGTAAGCGGGGGGAAACAGATACGCAGTATTTT.

The rearrangement joins TRBV10-2 to TRBJ1-1; a possible D gene is TRBD1 (5 bases). This CDR3 spans 13 amino acids. Trimming removed 2 bases at V and 7 bases at J, with 11 bases between. CDR1 is WSHSY and CDR2 is SAAADI in the germline V gene. The CDR3 DNA sequence: TGCGCCAGCAGTGAGGGGGGGGGAAATGAAGCTTTCTTT. This sequence encodes CASSEGGGNEAFF.

V usage is TRBV2 and J usage is TRBJ2-1; 9 bases match TRBD2. CDR3 length: 13 residues. Per germline, CDR1 SNHLY and CDR2 FYNNEI. V shed 9 bases and J 4 bases; nucleotides not matched to a gene: 4. CDR3 nucleotide sequence: TGTGCCAGTACAGCGGGAGGATACAATGAGCAGTTCTTC. As protein: CASTAGGYNEQFF.

This chain links TRBV19 with TRBJ1-4; a weak D match, TRBD1 (6 bases). CDR1 is LNHDA and CDR2 is SQIVND in the germline V gene (reference sequence). V gave up 4 bases and J gave up 7 bases, with 16 bases separating them. The CDR3 is 15 residues long. CDR3 in amino acids: CASSTYRDGGEKLFF. The DNA for the CDR3 is TGTGCCAGTAGTACATACAGGGATGGTGGTGAAAAACTGTTTTTT.

The CDR3 protein is CASSPTGRGNTEAFF. As DNA, the CDR3 is TGTGCCAGCAGCCCCACAGGGCGTGGGAACACTGAAGCTTTCTTT. The chain has TRBV9 and TRBJ1-1; D perhaps matches TRBD1 (6 bases). From germline, CDR1 is SGDLS and CDR2 YYNGEE. V was pared by 4 bases and J by 1 base, with 14 bases between. The CDR3 is 15 amino acids.

The rearrangement links TRBV18 to TRBJ2-5; TRBD1 agrees at 9 bases. Germline V gives CDR1 KGHSH, CDR2 LQKENI. There are 15 residues in the CDR3. The J segment lost 2 bases and the V segment lost 3 bases, leaving 4 bases of the junction unmatched. CDR3 sequence reads: CASSPSTGGQETQYF. CDR3 coding DNA: TGTGCCAGCTCACCGTCGACAGGGGGTCAAGAGACCCAGTACTTC.

This clone appeared a single time. The chain combines TRBV7-2 with TRBJ2-7; D is perhaps TRBD1 (6 bases). The germline V gene has CDR1 SGHTA and CDR2 FQGNSA. The ends were cut back, 5 bases at V and 4 bases at J, with 18 bases in the middle. There are 15 residues in the CDR3. The CDR3 loop reads CASSRKWGLDYEQYV. DNA for the CDR3: TGTGCCAGCAGCCGCAAGTGGGGGCTTGATTACGAGCAGTACGTC.

The CDR3 bases are TGTGCCAGCACAGAAGACAATGAGCAGTTCTTC. Its translation: CASTEDNEQFF. The genes are TRBV7-8 and TRBJ2-1; D call uncertain. This CDR3 has 11 amino acids. Germline V gene sequence: CDR1 SGHVS, CDR2 FQNEAQ. The V end was cut by 7 bases, the J end by 5 bases, with 6 bases between.

This chain joins TRBV27 and TRBJ2-5; D is unresolved. The CDR3 consists of 15 residues. Trimming removed 4 bases at V and 3 bases at J, with 15 bases between. Germline V gives CDR1 MNHEY, CDR2 SMNVEV (reference sequence). CDR3 nucleotide sequence: TGTGCCAGCAGTTCAGGCCTGATCGGTAAAGAGACCCAGTACTTC. Amino acid sequence: CASSSGLIGKETQYF.

This rearrangement joins TRBV29-1 to TRBJ2-1; the D gene is possibly TRBD2 (6 bases). The germline V gene has CDR1 SQVTM and CDR2 ANQGSEA. With 0 bases removed from V and 0 bases from J, the gap between germline ends came to 24 bases. This CDR3 region has 20 residues. This CDR3 reads CSVEDELRVGSGYSYNEQFF. CDR3 DNA: TGCAGCGTTGAAGATGAGCTCCGGGTTGGTAGCGGATACTCCTACAATGAGCAGTTCTTC.

This clone showed up just once. CDR3 coding DNA: TGTGCCAGCACAGGGGGGCAGAAGGAAAAACTGTTTTTT. Translated: CASTGGQKEKLFF. This chain joins TRBV6-6 and TRBJ1-4; 7 bases match TRBD1. Looked up from germline, CDR1 is MNHNY and CDR2 is SVGAGI (reference sequence). The CDR3 is made up of 13 amino acids. V lost 7 bases, J lost 8 bases, and 7 bases stayed unmatched.

V usage is TRBV5-6 and J usage is TRBJ2-5, with TRBD2 matching 11 bases. In germline, CDR1 is SGHDT, CDR2 YYEEEE. Trimming cost V 5 bases and J 7 bases; bases outside gene matches: 19. This CDR3 is built from 18 residues. For the CDR3, the DNA is TGTGCCAGCAGGGAGAGTGGGCCACTAGCGGGAGTTGAGGCGACCCAGTACTTC. Its protein is CASRESGPLAGVEATQYF. Complete variable domain (other parts from reference TRBV5-6 and TRBJ2-5): DAGVTQSPTHLIKTRGQQVTLRCSPKSGHDTVSWYQQALGQGPQFIFQYYEEEERQRGNFPDRFSGHQFPNYSSELNVNALLLGDSALYLCASRESGPLAGVEATQYFGPGTRLLVL.

The V call is TRBV18, the J call TRBJ1-5, with TRBD1 as a possible D gene (5 bases). The CDR3 spans 13 residues. The germline V and J ends were trimmed by 2 bases and 7 bases, with 9 bases remaining between them. The V gene's germline CDR1 is KGHSH and CDR2 LQKENI. The CDR3 sequence: CASSPGGGQPQHF. CDR3 nucleotide sequence: TGTGCCAGCTCACCAGGGGGAGGGCAGCCCCAGCATTTT.